The rows below give T cell receptor beta chains drawn from one sample of a study of T-cell reconstitution after alpha-beta-depleted transplantation in children. TCRdb called the PCR reads again in MiXCR, with one record for every CDR3 protein. The sample has 260,000 or so distinct CDR3 sequences; approximately 12% are singletons. Sequenced here: PBMCs from the stem cell graft donor, sampled from the stem cell graft. These receptors were taken from a human donor who donated a stem cell graft to a child with acute lymphoblastic leukemia. Both conserved end residues are part of each CDR3. A D gene is named only where the DNA matches it firmly. Rows may omit the clone size; those that give it use once, few, many or a size class.

17,TRBV12-3/TRBV12-4,many,TRBJ2-3,TRBD2,TGTGCCAGCAGTTTAGTCCCTAGCGGGAGGGCGGCAGATACGCAGTATTTT,CASSLVPSGRAADTQYF
14,TRBV6-2/TRBV6-3,many,TRBJ2-2,.,TGTGCCAGCAACCGGGCCCTGAACACCGGGGAGCTGTTTTTT,CASNRALNTGELFF
16,TRBV20-1,many,TRBJ1-4,.,TGCAGTGCTAGACGCTTCGGGCCCCCAACTAATGAAAAACTGTTTTTT,CSARRFGPPTNEKLFF
16,TRBV7-2,many,TRBJ2-5,.,TGTGCCAGCAGCTTAGAGTTGGTAAAGGGGAGAGAGACCCAGTACTTC,CASSLELVKGRETQYF
13,TRBV12-3/TRBV12-4,many,TRBJ2-1,.,TGTGCCAGCAGTTTAGGCTCCAACAATGAGCAGTTCTTC,CASSLGSNNEQFF
15,TRBV5-6,many,TRBJ2-3,.,TGTGCCAGCAGCTTGGAACGACAGGGCACAGATACGCAGTATTTT,CASSLERQGTDTQYF
15,TRBV7-9,many,TRBJ1-1,.,TGTGCCAGCAGCTCCCACAGGGAAGCGAACACTGAAGCTTTCTTT,CASSSHREANTEAFF
19,TRBV18,many,TRBJ2-4,TRBD2,TGTGCCAGCTCACCAAGGGTACTAGCGGATATTCTAGCCAAAAACATTCAGTACTTC,CASSPRVLADILAKNIQYF
15,TRBV5-6,many,TRBJ2-4,.,TGTGCCAGCAGCTTGGGGCGGGGACCGATAAACATTCAGTACTTC,CASSLGRGPINIQYF
12,TRBV7-9,many,TRBJ1-2,TRBD1,TGTGCCAGCAGCCGCGACAGGGGCGACTACACCTTC,CASSRDRGDYTF
13,TRBV10-3,many,TRBJ1-2,.,TGTGCCATCCCCAGACCATCTGGCTATGGCTACACCTTC,CAIPRPSGYGYTF
17,TRBV21-1,many,TRBJ2-3,.,TGTGCCAGCAGCAAAGCTTTACATAAAGGGTCGACAGATACGCAGTATTTT,CASSKALHKGSTDTQYF
15,TRBV20-1,.,TRBJ2-7,TRBD2,TGCAGTGCTAGGACTAGCGGGGGGTACTCCTACGAGCAGTACTTC,CSARTSGGYSYEQYF
16,TRBV27,many,TRBJ2-5,.,TGTGCCAGCAGTTACGGGGGATACTCGTACCAAGAGACCCAGTACTTC,CASSYGGYSYQETQYF
12,TRBV30,many,TRBJ1-5,.,TGTGCCTGGAGCCAGGTGAAGCAGCCCCAGCATTTT,CAWSQVKQPQHF
14,TRBV6-2/TRBV6-3,many,TRBJ1-2,.,TGTGCCAGCAGTTTTTCGGCGACTAACTATGGCTACACCTTC,CASSFSATNYGYTF
13,TRBV5-4,.,TRBJ2-3,.,TGTGCCAGCAGCTTGGCAGACACAGATACGCAGTATTTT,CASSLADTDTQYF
11,TRBV20-1,many,TRBJ2-7,.,TGCAGTGCTCCCGTCGTCTACGAGCAGTACTTC,CSAPVVYEQYF
17,TRBV4-3,many,TRBJ2-7,TRBD1,TGCGCCAGCAGCCAAGGGCCCAGGGGGCCATTACCCTACGAGCAGTACTTC,CASSQGPRGPLPYEQYF
11,TRBV28,many,TRBJ1-5,.,TGTGCCAGCAGTTTCGGACAGCCCCAGCATTTT,CASSFGQPQHF
14,TRBV6-5,many,TRBJ2-1,TRBD1,TGTGCCAGCAGGGCCGGGACAGGGTCGAGTGAGCAGTTCTTC,CASRAGTGSSEQFF
13,TRBV5-1,many,TRBJ1-1,.,TGCGCCAGCAGAACCGACAAGAACACTGAAGCTTTCTTT,CASRTDKNTEAFF
15,TRBV4-3,many,TRBJ2-5,TRBD2,TGCGCCAGCAGCCAAGATGGGACTAGCGGGGAGACCCAGTACTTC,CASSQDGTSGETQYF
15,TRBV19,many,TRBJ2-5,TRBD1,TGTGCCAGTAGTATGATGGGACAGGGGAAAGAGACCCAGTACTTC,CASSMMGQGKETQYF
14,TRBV20-1,many,TRBJ2-5,TRBD2,TGCAGTGCTAGGTTCCTAGCGGGAGCAGAGACCCAGTACTTC,CSARFLAGAETQYF
14,TRBV27,.,TRBJ2-5,TRBD2,TGTGGCAGCAGTTTTTTGGCGGGAGGTGAGACCCAGTACTTC,CGSSFLAGGETQYF
15,TRBV24-1,.,TRBJ2-3,.,TGTGCCACCAGCGTTGGGGGGGGGCGCCCAGATACGCAGTATTTT,CATSVGGGRPDTQYF
16,TRBV5-1,many,TRBJ2-3,TRBD1,TGCGCCAGCAGCCACAAAACAGGGGGCAGGACAGATACGCAGTATTTT,CASSHKTGGRTDTQYF
14,TRBV4-3,many,TRBJ2-1,.,TGCGCCAGCAGCCGAGCGTTCTCCTACAATGAGCAGTTCTTC,CASSRAFSYNEQFF
14,TRBV7-2,many,TRBJ1-5,.,TGTGCCAGCAGCCGGACAGCCAACAATCAGCCCCAGCATTTT,CASSRTANNQPQHF
11,TRBV6-5,many,TRBJ2-7,.,TGTGCCAGCAGTTACTCCGGCGAGCAGTACTTC,CASSYSGEQYF
14,TRBV28,many,TRBJ2-7,.,TGTGCCAGCAGTTTCAGGGTTGGCGCCTACGAGCAGTACTTC,CASSFRVGAYEQYF
15,TRBV10-3,few,TRBJ2-3,.,TGTGCCTCCTCTTGGCCCAGCGGGAGCACAGATACGCAGTATTTT,CASSWPSGSTDTQYF
15,TRBV20-1,few,TRBJ1-2,TRBD1,TGCAGTGCTAGAGGGACAGGGAGGTCTAACTATGGCTACACCTTC,CSARGTGRSNYGYTF
10,TRBV10-3,many,TRBJ2-2,.,TGTGCCATCAGGGCCGGGGAGCTGTTTTTT,CAIRAGELFF
14,TRBV14,many,TRBJ1-2,.,TGTGCCAGCAGCCAAGACGGCCCAGGGTATGGCTACACCTTC,CASSQDGPGYGYTF
15,TRBV15,many,TRBJ2-2,TRBD1,TGTGCCACCAGCAGGGACAGGGTGGTGACCGGGGAGCTGTTTTTT,CATSRDRVVTGELFF
12,TRBV20-1,many,TRBJ2-7,.,TGCAGTGCTAGTCTGGCCTCCTACGAGCAGTACTTC,CSASLASYEQYF
13,TRBV18,few,TRBJ1-6,.,TGTGCCAGCTCACCCGGAGATAATTCACCCCTCCACTTT,CASSPGDNSPLHF
17,TRBV12-3/TRBV12-4,few,TRBJ2-3,.,TGTGCCAGCAGTCCCGGCTCATGGGGGCCTAGCACAGATACGCAGTATTTT,CASSPGSWGPSTDTQYF
14,TRBV29-1,many,TRBJ2-7,TRBD1,TGCAGCGTTGATTACAGGGGAAGGGGCTACGAGCAGTACTTC,CSVDYRGRGYEQYF